This T cell receptor (beta chain) derives from a study of shared clonotypes between healthy human individuals. Concerning this clone itself: Its antigen is still unknown.

Regarding the study as a whole: Estimated richness values were generally larger in naive subsets than in memory subsets.

The CDR3 is made up of 15 amino acids. Per germline, CDR1 MNHNS and CDR2 SASEGT. V lost 2 bases to trimming and J lost 7 bases, with 15 bases between them. TCRdb's copy holds only in-frame clones and misses some; the assay was immunoSEQ multiplex PCR. The sample holds some 2,500,000 clones, approximately 93% seen once. V gene TRBV6-1 combines with J gene TRBJ2-1, with TRBD2 as a possible D gene (5 bases). The sequencing sample was made of naive CD4+ T cells from PBMCs. Regarding subset: CD45RA+ positively selected. The clonotype comes from a man aged 18 to 35 in good health. Some clones in this sample may be carry-over from other donors' samples. CDR3 region: CASSERGTGSNEQFF. The CDR3 DNA reads TGTGCCAGCAGTGAACGTGGCACGGGAAGTAATGAGCAGTTCTTC.